These 9 T cell receptor beta chains originate from one sample sequenced in a study of T cell repertoires in cytomegalovirus infection. Which antigens these TCRs recognize remains unknown. MiXCR, run by TCRdb on the reads, gives a single entry per CDR3 protein. The sample has hundreds of thousands of distinct CDR3 sequences, around 32% seen once. Material: cultured PBMCs, obtained from culture after CMV antigen stimulation. The receptors stem from a human donor in good health (CMV status not recorded). Some clones in this sample may be carry-over from other donors' samples.

A few counts support this clonotype. This chain links TRBV7-2 with TRBJ2-1; D unresolved. Germline V gene lookup returns CDR1 SGHTA and CDR2 FQGNSA. Trimming removed 5 bases from V and 7 bases from J, with 15 bases in between. The CDR3 is made up of 14 amino acids. CDR3 loop: CASSPVPTGNEQFF. CDR3 DNA sequence: TGTGCCAGCAGCCCGGTTCCGACTGGGAATGAGCAGTTCTTC.

The chain employs TRBV18 and TRBJ2-7; D could derive from TRBD1 or TRBD2 (6 bases each). Germline CDR1 and CDR2: KGHSH and LQKENI. This CDR3 spans 14 amino acids. Trimming took 4 bases from V and 6 from J, leaving 16 bases between them. The CDR3, as DNA: TGTGCCAGCTCACTCCTTGAGGGGGGTGGCGAGCAGTACTTC. As protein: CASSLLEGGGEQYF.

This clonotype appeared a few times. J is TRBJ2-3 and V is TRBV5-6; 9 positions agree with TRBD1. This CDR3 region has 16 residues. Germline V gene lookup returns CDR1 SGHDT and CDR2 YYEEEE. The ends lost 2 bases at V and 4 bases at J; junction bases unmatched: 8. The CDR3, as DNA: TGTGCCAGCAGCTTCCAGGGACAGGGCATAGCAGATACGCAGTATTTT. Translation gives CASSFQGQGIADTQYF.

Turning to this clonotype: The junction differs from germline at one of its ends, possibly a read error. The genes are TRBV4-1 and TRBJ2-3; tentatively, D is TRBD1 (5 bases). Germline assignment: CDR1 MGHRA and CDR2 YSYEKL. There are 14 residues in the CDR3. In DNA form, the CDR3 reads TGTGCCAGCAAGAACCCTGACAGTCAGTTCACGCAGTATTTT. This gives the protein CASKNPDSQFTQYF.

This clonotype was detected a few times. The genes are TRBV30 and TRBJ1-1; perhaps TRBD1 as D (6 bases). The V end lost 2 bases, the J end lost 0 bases, and 10 bases lay between the germline ends. The CDR3 contains 14 residues. Germline CDR1 and CDR2: GTSNPN and SVGIG (reference sequence). The CDR3 nucleotides are TGTGCCTGGAGTCCGGGACATGTGAACACTGAAGCTTTCTTT. Translating gives CAWSPGHVNTEAFF. Drawing the rest from reference TRBV30 and TRBJ1-1, the complete variable domain is SQTIHQWPATLVQPVGSPLSLECTVEGTSNPNLYWYRQAAGRGLQLLFYSVGIGQISSEVPQNLSASRPQDRQFILSSKKLLLSDSGFYLCAWSPGHVNTEAFFGQGTRLTVV.

The chain carries TRBV7-6 and TRBJ1-1, with D unresolved. Germline loops: CDR1 SGHVS, CDR2 FNYEAQ. V lost 3 bases to trimming and J lost 2 bases, with 13 bases between them. The CDR3 spans 15 residues. The CDR3 is CASSLRPRRNTEAFF. CDR3 DNA sequence: TGTGCCAGCAGCTTGAGGCCCAGGAGAAACACTGAAGCTTTCTTT.

The chain joins TRBV6-6 to TRBJ1-1, with D unclear. CDR1 and CDR2 from the germline V gene are MNHNY and SVGAGI (reference sequence). Trimming removed 3 bases at V and 8 bases at J, with 7 bases between. This CDR3 region has 11 residues. CDR3 residues: CASSYGGEAFF. CDR3 DNA sequence: TGTGCCAGCAGTTATGGAGGGGAAGCTTTCTTT.

DNA of the CDR3: TGTGCCAGTAGTATAGCGGGACTAGGCCGCAATGAGCAGTTCTTC. Protein sequence: CASSIAGLGRNEQFF. The V call is TRBV19, the J call TRBJ2-1, with 8 bases fitting TRBD2. Germline values: CDR1 LNHDA, CDR2 SQIVND (reference sequence). Germline trimming cut 1 base from V and 6 bases from J; bases unmatched to any gene: 5. This CDR3 contains 15 residues.

This clonotype was seen a few times. J is TRBJ2-3 and V is TRBV12-3 or TRBV12-4; no clear D. The CDR3 is made up of 12 amino acids. Trimming left V 5 bases short and J 6 bases short, with 9 bases between. The CDR3 loop reads CASSPDVDTQYF. The CDR3 nucleotides read TGTGCCAGCAGTCCAGACGTGGATACGCAGTATTTT.